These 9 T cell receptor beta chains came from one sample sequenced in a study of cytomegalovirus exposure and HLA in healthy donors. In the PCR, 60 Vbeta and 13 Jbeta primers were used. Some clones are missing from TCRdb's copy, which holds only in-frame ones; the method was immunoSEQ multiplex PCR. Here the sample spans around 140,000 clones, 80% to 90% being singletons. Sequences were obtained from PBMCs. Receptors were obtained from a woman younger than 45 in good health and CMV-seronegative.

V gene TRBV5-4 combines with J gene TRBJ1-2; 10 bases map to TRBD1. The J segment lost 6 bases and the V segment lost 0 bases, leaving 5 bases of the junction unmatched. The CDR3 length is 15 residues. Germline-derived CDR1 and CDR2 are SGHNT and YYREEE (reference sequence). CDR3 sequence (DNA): TGTGCCAGCAGCTTGGGGGGGACAGGGGAGGATGGCTACACCTTC. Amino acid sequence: CASSLGGTGEDGYTF.

CDR3 nucleotides: TGTGCCAGCACCGGAAACAGGCTTGGACATGGCTACACCTTC. This codes for CASTGNRLGHGYTF. The gene calls are TRBV2 and TRBJ1-2, with D possibly being TRBD1 (5 bases). Germline V gene data show CDR1 as SNHLY and CDR2 as FYNNEI. The length of the CDR3 is 14 residues. The V and J ends lost 7 bases and 6 bases respectively, with 18 bases between them.

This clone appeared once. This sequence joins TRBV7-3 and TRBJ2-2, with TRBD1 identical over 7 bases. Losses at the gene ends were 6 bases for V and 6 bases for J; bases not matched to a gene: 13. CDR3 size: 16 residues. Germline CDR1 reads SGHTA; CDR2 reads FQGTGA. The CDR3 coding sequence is TGTGCCAGCAGGCCCATCACCGGGACAGTCGCCGGGGAGCTGTTTTTT. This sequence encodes CASRPITGTVAGELFF.

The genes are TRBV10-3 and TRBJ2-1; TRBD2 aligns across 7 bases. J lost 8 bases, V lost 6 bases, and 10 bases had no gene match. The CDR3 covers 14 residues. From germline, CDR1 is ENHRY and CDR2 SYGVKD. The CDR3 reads CAIRGLGRWDEQFF. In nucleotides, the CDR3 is TGTGCCATCAGAGGACTAGGCCGTTGGGATGAGCAGTTCTTC.

The CDR3 coding sequence is TGTGCCAGCAGCCCCAGACTAGCGGGGCTCCAAGAGACCCAGTACTTC. This sequence encodes CASSPRLAGLQETQYF. The chain combines TRBV11-2 with TRBJ2-5, with TRBD2 identical over 11 bases. This CDR3 region has 16 residues. V trimming: 5 bases; J trimming: 1 base; junction bases outside the gene matches: 6. CDR1 is SGHAT, CDR2 FQNNGV, per germline.

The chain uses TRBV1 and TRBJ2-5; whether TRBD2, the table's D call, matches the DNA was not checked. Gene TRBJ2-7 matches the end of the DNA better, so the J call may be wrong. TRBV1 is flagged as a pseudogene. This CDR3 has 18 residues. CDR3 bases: TGCACCAGCAGCCAAGATTGGAGCTGGCGGGCGCGGTCCTACGAGCAGTACTTC. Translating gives CTSSQDWSWRARSYEQYF.

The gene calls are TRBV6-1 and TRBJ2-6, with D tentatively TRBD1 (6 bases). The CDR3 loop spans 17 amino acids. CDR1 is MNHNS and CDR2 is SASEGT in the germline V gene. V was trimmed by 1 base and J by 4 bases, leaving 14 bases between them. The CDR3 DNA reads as TGTGCCAGCAGTGAAGGTCTCAGGGGATACGGGGCCAACGTCCTGACTTTC. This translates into CASSEGLRGYGANVLTF.

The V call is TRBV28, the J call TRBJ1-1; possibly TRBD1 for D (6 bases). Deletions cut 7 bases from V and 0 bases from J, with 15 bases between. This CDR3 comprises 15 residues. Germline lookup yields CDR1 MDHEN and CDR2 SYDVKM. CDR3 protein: CASTKQGIMNTEAFF. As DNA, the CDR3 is TGTGCCAGCACCAAACAGGGAATCATGAACACTGAAGCTTTCTTT.

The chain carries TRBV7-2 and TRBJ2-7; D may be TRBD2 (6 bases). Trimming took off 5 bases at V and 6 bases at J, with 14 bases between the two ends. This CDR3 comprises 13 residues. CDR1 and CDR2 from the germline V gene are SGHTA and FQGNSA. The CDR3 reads CASSPRWDSEQYF. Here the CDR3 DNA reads TGTGCCAGCAGCCCCCGGTGGGACTCCGAGCAGTACTTC.